Presented here are 17 T cell receptor beta chains from one specimen sequenced in a study of vaccination and CD4 T cells after COVID-19. The treatment: roughly 10-day PBMC culture with coronavirus spike peptide pools or control peptides (ViraFEST assay). Their antigens remain unidentified. Cultured CD4+ T cell DNA was sequenced using the Oncomine TCR Beta short-read assay. TCRdb passed the PCR reads through MiXCR, listing each CDR3 protein once. The sample lists about 9,000 distinct CDR3 sequences; 48% were seen once. The sequencing input was CD4+ T cells from blood, cultured in vitro. The receptors stem from a human donor who had recovered from COVID-19.

CDR3 in amino acids: CATSDPGRNQPQHF. The DNA of the CDR3 is TGTGCCACCAGTGATCCGGGACGCAATCAGCCCCAGCATTTT. The chain employs TRBV24-1 and TRBJ1-5; maybe TRBD1 (5 bases). Germline V gene data show CDR1 as KGHDR and CDR2 as SFDVKD. The CDR3 extends over 14 amino acids. Trimming pared 3 bases from V and 2 bases from J, leaving 7 bases between.

V gene TRBV15 combines with J gene TRBJ1-2; 8 bases fit TRBD1. Germline-derived CDR1 and CDR2 are LNHNV and YYDKDF (reference sequence). V gave up 0 bases and J gave up 6 bases; unmatched junction bases: 9. The CDR3 is 16 amino acids. CDR3 DNA: TGTGCCACCAGCAGAGATCTCGCAGGGGGCTTGGATGGCTACACCTTC. It translates to CATSRDLAGGLDGYTF.

This clonotype was seen a few times. The chain has TRBV29-1 and TRBJ2-3; D gene unclear. The germline V and J ends were trimmed by 2 bases and 2 bases, with 11 bases remaining between them. Germline CDR1 is SQVTM and CDR2 is ANQGSEA. The CDR3 totals 14 residues. The CDR3 DNA follows: TGCAGCGTTGAATTTGGTGGGTTCACAGATACGCAGTATTTT. Protein sequence: CSVEFGGFTDTQYF.

This rearrangement joins TRBV6-5 to TRBJ1-2; maybe TRBD1 (5 bases). V was cut by 3 bases and J by 5 bases, with 13 bases left in between. This CDR3 is built from 14 residues. Germline V gene data show CDR1 as MNHEY and CDR2 as SVGAGI. CDR3 bases: TGTGCCAGCAGTTATCGGGCAGGGAATTATGGCTACACCTTC. As protein: CASSYRAGNYGYTF.

This clonotype was seen only a few times. The chain is built from TRBV7-6 and TRBJ1-2, with D maybe TRBD1 (5 bases). The CDR3 sequence is 14 residues long. Germline CDR1 and CDR2: SGHVS and FNYEAQ. Trimming took 8 bases from V and 4 from J, leaving 17 bases between them. CDR3 loop: CASSQGPDGYGYTF. Here the CDR3 DNA reads TGTGCCAGCTCGCAGGGCCCGGATGGCTATGGCTACACCTTC. The whole variable domain, remainder taken from reference TRBV7-6 and TRBJ1-2, is GAGVSQSPRYKVTKRGQDVALRCDPISGHVSLYWYRQALGQGPEFLTYFNYEAQQDKSGLPNDRFSAERPEGSISTLTIQRTEQRDSAMYRCASSQGPDGYGYTFGSGTRLTVV.

This clonotype has just one count. V gene TRBV4-2 combines with J gene TRBJ2-7; 10 bases line up with TRBD2. V trimming: 4 bases; J trimming: 0 bases; junction bases outside the gene matches: 9. Germline V CDR1 and CDR2: LGHNA, YNFKEQ. This CDR3 comprises 17 residues. The CDR3 loop is CASSRQVTSGASYEQYF. The DNA for the CDR3 is TGTGCCAGCAGCCGACAAGTTACTAGCGGGGCCTCCTACGAGCAGTACTTC.

This chain uses TRBV20-1 with TRBJ2-3; the D is unclear. The V and J ends lost 0 bases and 4 bases respectively, with 14 bases between them. CDR1 is DFQATT and CDR2 is SNEGSKA in the germline V gene (reference sequence). The CDR3 length is 15 residues. CDR3 coding DNA: TGCAGTGCTAGAGAGAGCTACGGAAAGGCAGATACGCAGTATTTT. Amino acids: CSARESYGKADTQYF.

This clonotype was picked up a small number of times. The chain couples TRBV24-1 to TRBJ1-5; TRBD1 might be the D (5 bases). Trimming pared 4 bases from V and 5 bases from J, leaving 11 bases between. The CDR3 runs to 14 residues. CDR1 and CDR2 (germline): KGHDR, SFDVKD. This CDR3 reads CATSEQGYDQPQHF. The DNA for the CDR3 is TGTGCCACCAGTGAGCAGGGTTACGATCAGCCCCAGCATTTT.

The rearrangement joins TRBV12-3 or TRBV12-4 to TRBJ2-3; 13 bases map to TRBD2. The CDR3 length is 18 residues. The ends lost 6 bases at V and 5 bases at J; junction bases unmatched: 14. The CDR3 DNA reads as TGTGCCAGCAGCCTCAGACTAGCGGGGGGCGGCCGGGTAGATACGCAGTATTTT. This sequence encodes CASSLRLAGGGRVDTQYF.

The rearrangement links TRBV2 to TRBJ1-2; no firm D call. CDR1 and CDR2 from the germline V gene are SNHLY and FYNNEI. This CDR3 comprises 14 residues. V shed 2 bases and J shed 5 bases, with 12 bases lying between them. CDR3 residues: CASSELGPRYGYTF. CDR3 in DNA: TGTGCCAGCAGTGAACTCGGACCGAGGTATGGCTACACCTTC.

This clonotype has more than one count but fewer than ten. The chain has TRBV7-2 and TRBJ2-5, with no clear D. This CDR3 has 11 residues. V was cut by 2 bases and J by 5 bases, with 3 bases left in between. Per the germline V gene, CDR1 is SGHTA and CDR2 is FQGNSA. The CDR3 sequence is CASSLSETQYF. The CDR3 DNA reads as TGTGCCAGCAGCTTATCTGAGACCCAGTACTTC. The full variable domain, in which reference TRBV7-2 and TRBJ2-5 provide the parts outside the CDR3, is GAGVSQSPSNKVTEKGKDVELRCDPISGHTALYWYRQSLGQGLEFLIYFQGNSAPDKSGLPSDRFSAERTGGSVSTLTIQRTQQEDSAVYLCASSLSETQYFGPGTRLLVL.

The chain has TRBV12-3 or TRBV12-4 and TRBJ1-5; possibly TRBD1 for D (5 bases). The CDR3 is made up of 15 amino acids. Trimming left V 1 base short and J 0 bases short, with 7 bases between. The CDR3 is CASSLGQFSNQPQHF. In nucleotides, the CDR3 is TGTGCCAGCAGTTTAGGACAGTTTAGCAATCAGCCCCAGCATTTT.

This clonotype occurred a few times. The V gene is TRBV7-8, the J gene TRBJ1-6; D remains unclear. This CDR3 has 15 amino acids. V lost 3 bases and J 7 bases, leaving 13 bases between the germline ends. Per germline, CDR1 SGHVS and CDR2 FQNEAQ. CDR3 bases: TGTGCCAGCAGCTTTGAAAGCCAGAAAAATTCACCCCTCCACTTT. Residues: CASSFESQKNSPLHF.

V usage is TRBV18 and J usage is TRBJ1-2, with 8 bases matching TRBD1. The germline V gene has CDR1 KGHSH and CDR2 LQKENI. V lost 1 base to trimming and J lost 8 bases; unmatched junction nucleotides: 6. CDR3 size: 14 residues. Here the CDR3 DNA reads TGTGCCAGCTCACCACTAGACAGGGGACGCGGCTACACCTTC. Residues: CASSPLDRGRGYTF.

This clonotype appeared a few times. The rearrangement joins TRBV6-1 to TRBJ1-4; 9 bases are a match to TRBD1. Germline V gives CDR1 MNHNS, CDR2 SASEGT. The CDR3 has 13 residues. V lost 8 bases to trimming and J lost 8 bases; unmatched junction nucleotides: 6. CDR3 region: CASGRDRDEKLFF. CDR3 DNA: TGTGCCAGCGGCCGGGACAGGGACGAAAAACTGTTTTTT.

The chain recombines TRBV6-2 or TRBV6-3 with TRBJ2-7; TRBD2 might be the D (6 bases). Trimming removed 6 bases at V and 5 bases at J, with 11 bases between. The CDR3 has 12 residues. CDR1 is MNHEY, CDR2 SVGEGT, per germline. The CDR3 DNA is TGTGCCAGCAGCCCCTGGAGGGACGAGCAGTACTTC. Protein: CASSPWRDEQYF.

This clonotype is labeled medium-sized. This chain uses TRBV2 with TRBJ1-2; maybe TRBD1 (5 bases). V dropped 7 bases and J dropped 0 bases, with 12 bases sitting between them. The CDR3 loop spans 14 amino acids. Germline V lookup: CDR1 SNHLY, CDR2 FYNNEI. CDR3 amino acids: CASTLTVANYGYTF. Written as DNA, the CDR3 is TGTGCCAGCACTTTGACAGTAGCTAACTATGGCTACACCTTC.